The sequence of this TCR beta chain was determined in a study of cytomegalovirus exposure and HLA in healthy donors. These donors were members of the approximately 110-subject validation cohort, a group separate from the roughly 670-subject first cohort. The CDR3 has 15 amino acids. Per germline, CDR1 MNHEY and CDR2 SMNVEV (reference sequence). V was trimmed by 2 bases and J by 2 bases, leaving 13 bases between them. Some clones are missing from TCRdb's copy, which holds only in-frame ones; the method was immunoSEQ multiplex PCR. Among 250,000 to 300,000 clones, nearly 90% were seen once, and the ten largest hold 0.35% to 0.45%.

V gene TRBV27 combines with J gene TRBJ2-7; no clear D gene. This receptor was obtained from a woman in her late teens or twenties in good health and CMV-seronegative. The source material was PBMCs. CDR3: CASSLAVGSTYEQYF. The CDR3 nucleotides are TGTGCCAGCAGTTTAGCGGTTGGCAGTACCTACGAGCAGTACTTC.